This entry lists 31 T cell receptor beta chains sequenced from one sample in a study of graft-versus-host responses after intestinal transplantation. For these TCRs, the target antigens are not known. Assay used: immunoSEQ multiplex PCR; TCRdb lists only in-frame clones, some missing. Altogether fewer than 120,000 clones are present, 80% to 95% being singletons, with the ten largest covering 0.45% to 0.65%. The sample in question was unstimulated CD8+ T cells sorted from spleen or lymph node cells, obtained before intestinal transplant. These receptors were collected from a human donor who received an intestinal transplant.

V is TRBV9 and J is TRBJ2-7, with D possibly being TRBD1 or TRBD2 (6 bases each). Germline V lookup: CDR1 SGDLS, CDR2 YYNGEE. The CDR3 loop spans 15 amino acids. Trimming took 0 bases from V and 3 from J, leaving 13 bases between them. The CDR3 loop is CASSVDAGQFYEQYF. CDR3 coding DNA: TGTGCCAGCAGCGTAGATGCGGGACAATTCTACGAGCAGTACTTC.

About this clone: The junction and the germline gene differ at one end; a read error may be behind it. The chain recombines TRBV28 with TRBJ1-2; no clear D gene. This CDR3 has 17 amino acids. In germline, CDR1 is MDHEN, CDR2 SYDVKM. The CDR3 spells CASSSNLRTGPDYRYTF. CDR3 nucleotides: TGTGCCAGCAGTTCCAACTTACGGACTGGGCCTGACTATCGCTACACCTTC.

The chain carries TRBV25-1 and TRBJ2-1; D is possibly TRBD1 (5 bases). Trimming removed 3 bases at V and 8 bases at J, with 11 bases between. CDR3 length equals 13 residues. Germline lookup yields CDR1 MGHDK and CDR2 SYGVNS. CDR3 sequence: CASSDRDLDEQFF. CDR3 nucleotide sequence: TGTGCCAGCAGTGACAGGGATTTGGATGAGCAGTTCTTC.

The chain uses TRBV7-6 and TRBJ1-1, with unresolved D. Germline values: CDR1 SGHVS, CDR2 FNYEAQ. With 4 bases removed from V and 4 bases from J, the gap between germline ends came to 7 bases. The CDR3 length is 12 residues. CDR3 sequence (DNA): TGTGCCAGCAGCTCCGGGAGCACTGAAGCTTTCTTT. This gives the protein CASSSGSTEAFF.

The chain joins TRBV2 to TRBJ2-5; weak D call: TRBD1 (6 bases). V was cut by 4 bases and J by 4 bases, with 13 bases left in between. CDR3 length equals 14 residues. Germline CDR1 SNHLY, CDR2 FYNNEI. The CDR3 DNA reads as TGTGCCAGCAGTGGACAGGTAGTACGAGAGACCCAGTACTTC. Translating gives CASSGQVVRETQYF.

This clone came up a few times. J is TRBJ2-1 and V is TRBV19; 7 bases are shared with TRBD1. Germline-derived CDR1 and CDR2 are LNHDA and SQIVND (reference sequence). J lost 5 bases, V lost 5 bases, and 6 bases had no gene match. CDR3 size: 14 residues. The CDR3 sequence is CASSFGTANNEQFF. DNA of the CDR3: TGTGCCAGTAGTTTTGGGACAGCCAACAATGAGCAGTTCTTC.

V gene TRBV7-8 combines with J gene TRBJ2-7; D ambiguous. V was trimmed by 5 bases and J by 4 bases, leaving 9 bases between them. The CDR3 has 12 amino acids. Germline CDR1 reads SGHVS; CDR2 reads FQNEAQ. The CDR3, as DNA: TGTGCCAGCAGCCCCCTCGAATACGAGCAGTACTTC. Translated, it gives CASSPLEYEQYF.

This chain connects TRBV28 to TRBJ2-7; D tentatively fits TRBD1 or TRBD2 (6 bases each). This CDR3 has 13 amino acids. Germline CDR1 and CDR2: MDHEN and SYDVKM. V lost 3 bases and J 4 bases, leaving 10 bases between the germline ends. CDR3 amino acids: CASSFGGGYEQYF. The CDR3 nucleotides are TGTGCCAGCAGTTTCGGAGGGGGGTACGAGCAGTACTTC.

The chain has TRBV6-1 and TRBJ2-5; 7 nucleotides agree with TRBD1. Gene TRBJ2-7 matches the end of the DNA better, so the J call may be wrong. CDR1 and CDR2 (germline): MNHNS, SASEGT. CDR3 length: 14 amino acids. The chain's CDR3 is CASTDRASSYEQYF. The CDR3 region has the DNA TGTGCCAGCACTGACAGGGCGAGCTCCTACGAGCAGTACTTC.

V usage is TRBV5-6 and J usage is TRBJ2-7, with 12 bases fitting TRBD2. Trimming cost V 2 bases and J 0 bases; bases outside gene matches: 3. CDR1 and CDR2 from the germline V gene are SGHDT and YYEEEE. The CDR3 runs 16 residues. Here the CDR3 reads CASSFTSGGSSYEQYF. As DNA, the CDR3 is TGTGCCAGCAGCTTTACTAGCGGGGGGAGCTCCTACGAGCAGTACTTC.

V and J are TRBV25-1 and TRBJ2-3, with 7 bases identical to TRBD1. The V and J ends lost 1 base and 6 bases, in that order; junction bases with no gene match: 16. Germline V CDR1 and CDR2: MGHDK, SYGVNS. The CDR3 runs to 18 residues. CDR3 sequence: CASSEFLGLDRLADTQYF. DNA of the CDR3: TGTGCCAGCAGTGAATTCTTAGGCCTGGACAGGTTAGCTGATACGCAGTATTTT.

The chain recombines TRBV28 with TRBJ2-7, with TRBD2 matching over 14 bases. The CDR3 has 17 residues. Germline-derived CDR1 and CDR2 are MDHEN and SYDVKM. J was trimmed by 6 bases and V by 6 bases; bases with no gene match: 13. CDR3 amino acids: CASSRWTGTSGRGEQYF. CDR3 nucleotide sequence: TGTGCCAGCAGCCGATGGACGGGGACTAGCGGGAGAGGCGAGCAGTACTTC.

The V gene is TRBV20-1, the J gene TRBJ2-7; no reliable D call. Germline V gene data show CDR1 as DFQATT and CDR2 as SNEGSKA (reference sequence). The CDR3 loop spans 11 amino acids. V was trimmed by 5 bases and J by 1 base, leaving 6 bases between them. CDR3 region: CSARSSYEQYF. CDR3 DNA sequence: TGCAGTGCTCGCAGTTCCTACGAGCAGTACTTC.

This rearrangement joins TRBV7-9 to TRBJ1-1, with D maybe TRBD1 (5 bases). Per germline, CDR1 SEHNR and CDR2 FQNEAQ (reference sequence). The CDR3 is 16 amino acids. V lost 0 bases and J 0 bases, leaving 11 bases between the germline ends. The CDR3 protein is CASSLAGGILNTEAFF. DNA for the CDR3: TGTGCCAGCAGCTTAGCGGGGGGGATTTTGAACACTGAAGCTTTCTTT. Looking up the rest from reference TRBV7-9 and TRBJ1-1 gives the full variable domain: DTGVSQNPRHKITKRGQNVTFRCDPISEHNRLYWYRQTLGQGPEFLTYFQNEAQLEKSRLLSDRFSAERPKGSFSTLEIQRTEQGDSAMYLCASSLAGGILNTEAFFGQGTRLTVV.

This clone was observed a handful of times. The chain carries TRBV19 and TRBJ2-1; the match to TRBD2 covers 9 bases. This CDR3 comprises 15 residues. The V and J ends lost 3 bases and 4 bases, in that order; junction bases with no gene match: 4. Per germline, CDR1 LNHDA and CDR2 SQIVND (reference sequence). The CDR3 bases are TGTGCCAGTAGTATTGGGACTAGCTATTACAATGAGCAGTTCTTC. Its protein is CASSIGTSYYNEQFF.

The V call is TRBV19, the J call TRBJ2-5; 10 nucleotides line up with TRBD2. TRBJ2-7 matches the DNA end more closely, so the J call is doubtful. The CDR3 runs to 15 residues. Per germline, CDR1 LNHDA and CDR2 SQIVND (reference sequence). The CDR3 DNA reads TGTGCCAGTAGTCCAGGGACTAGCGTGGATTACGAGCAGTACTTC. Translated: CASSPGTSVDYEQYF.

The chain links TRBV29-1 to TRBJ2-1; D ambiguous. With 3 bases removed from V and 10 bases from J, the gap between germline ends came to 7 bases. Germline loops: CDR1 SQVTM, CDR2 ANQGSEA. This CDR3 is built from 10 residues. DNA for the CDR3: TGCAGCGTTGATGCCGGAGAGCAGTTCTTC. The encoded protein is CSVDAGEQFF.

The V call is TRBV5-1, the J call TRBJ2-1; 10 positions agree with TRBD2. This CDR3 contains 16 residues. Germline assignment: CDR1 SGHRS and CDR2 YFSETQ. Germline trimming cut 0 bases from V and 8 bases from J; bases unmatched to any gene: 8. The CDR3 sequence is CASSLAVVAGGDEQFF. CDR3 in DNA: TGCGCCAGCAGCTTGGCCGTAGTAGCGGGAGGAGATGAGCAGTTCTTC. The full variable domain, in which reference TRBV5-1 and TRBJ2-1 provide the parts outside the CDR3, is KAGVTQTPRYLIKTRGQQVTLSCSPISGHRSVSWYQQTPGQGLQFLFEYFSETQRNKGNFPGRFSGRQFSNSRSEMNVSTLELGDSALYLCASSLAVVAGGDEQFFGPGTRLTVL.

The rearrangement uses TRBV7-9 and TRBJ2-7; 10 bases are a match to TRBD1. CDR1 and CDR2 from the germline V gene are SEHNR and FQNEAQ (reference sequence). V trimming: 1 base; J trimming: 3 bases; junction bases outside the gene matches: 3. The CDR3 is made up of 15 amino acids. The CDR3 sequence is CASSLGQGAHYEQYF. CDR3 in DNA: TGTGCCAGCAGCTTAGGACAGGGGGCACACTACGAGCAGTACTTC.

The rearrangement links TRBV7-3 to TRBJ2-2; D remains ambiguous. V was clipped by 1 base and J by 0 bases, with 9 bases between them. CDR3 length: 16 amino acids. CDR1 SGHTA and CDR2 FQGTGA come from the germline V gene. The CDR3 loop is CASSLSLAPNTGELFF. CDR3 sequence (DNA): TGTGCCAGCAGCTTAAGTCTCGCCCCGAACACCGGGGAGCTGTTTTTT.

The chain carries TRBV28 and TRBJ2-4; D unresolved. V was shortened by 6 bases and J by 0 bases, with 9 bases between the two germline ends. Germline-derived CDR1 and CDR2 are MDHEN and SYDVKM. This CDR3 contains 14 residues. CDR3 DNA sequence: TGTGCCAGCAGCATCACCATAGCCAAAAACATTCAGTACTTC. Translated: CASSITIAKNIQYF.

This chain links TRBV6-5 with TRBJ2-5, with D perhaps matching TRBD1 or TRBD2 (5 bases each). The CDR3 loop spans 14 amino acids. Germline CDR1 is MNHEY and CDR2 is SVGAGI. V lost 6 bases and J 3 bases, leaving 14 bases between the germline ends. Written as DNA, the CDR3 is TGTGCCAGCAGCCCCCGTAGGGGAGAAGAGACCCAGTACTTC. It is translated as CASSPRRGEETQYF.

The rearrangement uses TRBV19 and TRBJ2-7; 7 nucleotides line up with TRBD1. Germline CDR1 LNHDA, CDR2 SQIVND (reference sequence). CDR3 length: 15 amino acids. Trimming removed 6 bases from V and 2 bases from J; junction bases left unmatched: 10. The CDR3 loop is CASSMGTGAPYEQYF. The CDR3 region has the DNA TGTGCCAGTAGCATGGGTACAGGGGCACCCTACGAGCAGTACTTC.

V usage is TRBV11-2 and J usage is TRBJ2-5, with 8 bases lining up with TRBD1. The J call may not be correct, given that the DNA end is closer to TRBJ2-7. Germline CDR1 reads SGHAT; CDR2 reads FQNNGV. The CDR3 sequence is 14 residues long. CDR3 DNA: TGTGCCAGCAGCCCCGGACAGGGAGTTTACGAGCAGTACTTC. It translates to CASSPGQGVYEQYF.

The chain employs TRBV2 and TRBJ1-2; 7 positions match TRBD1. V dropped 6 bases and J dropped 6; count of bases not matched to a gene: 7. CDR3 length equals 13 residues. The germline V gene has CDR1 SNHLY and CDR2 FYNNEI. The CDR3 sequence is CASRDRSTDGYTF. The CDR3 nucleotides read TGTGCCAGCAGGGACAGGTCAACGGATGGCTACACCTTC.

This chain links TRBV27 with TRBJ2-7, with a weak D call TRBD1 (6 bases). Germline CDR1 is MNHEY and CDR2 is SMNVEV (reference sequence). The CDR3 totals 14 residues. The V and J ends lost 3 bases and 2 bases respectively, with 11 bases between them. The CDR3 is CASSLQGPTYEQYF. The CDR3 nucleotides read TGTGCCAGCAGTTTGCAGGGGCCCACCTACGAGCAGTACTTC.

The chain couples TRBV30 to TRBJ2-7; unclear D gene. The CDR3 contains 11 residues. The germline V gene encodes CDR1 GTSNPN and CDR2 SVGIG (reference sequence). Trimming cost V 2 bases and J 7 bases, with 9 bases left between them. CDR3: CAWSWSGEQYF. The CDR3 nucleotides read TGTGCCTGGAGTTGGTCCGGAGAGCAGTACTTC. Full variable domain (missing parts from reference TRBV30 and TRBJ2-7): SQTIHQWPATLVQPVGSPLSLECTVEGTSNPNLYWYRQAAGRGLQLLFYSVGIGQISSEVPQNLSASRPQDRQFILSSKKLLLSDSGFYLCAWSWSGEQYFGPGTRLTVT.

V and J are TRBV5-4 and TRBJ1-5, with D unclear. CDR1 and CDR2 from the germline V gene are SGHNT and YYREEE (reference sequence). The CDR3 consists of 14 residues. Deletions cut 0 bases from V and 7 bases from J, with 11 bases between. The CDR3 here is CASSLGVGGQPQHF. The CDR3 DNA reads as TGTGCCAGCAGCTTGGGGGTGGGAGGGCAGCCCCAGCATTTT.

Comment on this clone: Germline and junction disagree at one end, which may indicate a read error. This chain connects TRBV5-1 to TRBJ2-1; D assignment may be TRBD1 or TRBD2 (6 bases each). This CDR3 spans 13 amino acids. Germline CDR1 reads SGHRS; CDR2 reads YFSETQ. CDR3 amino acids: CASSLGGWNEQFF. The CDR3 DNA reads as TGCGCCAGCAGTTTGGGGGGCTGGAATGAGCAGTTCTTC.

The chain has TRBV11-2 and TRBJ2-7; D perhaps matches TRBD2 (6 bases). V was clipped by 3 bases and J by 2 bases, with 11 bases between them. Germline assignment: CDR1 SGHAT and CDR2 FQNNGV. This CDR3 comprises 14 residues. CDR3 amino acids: CASSFTSRPYEQYF. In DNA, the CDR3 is TGTGCCAGCAGCTTTACTAGCCGTCCCTACGAGCAGTACTTC.

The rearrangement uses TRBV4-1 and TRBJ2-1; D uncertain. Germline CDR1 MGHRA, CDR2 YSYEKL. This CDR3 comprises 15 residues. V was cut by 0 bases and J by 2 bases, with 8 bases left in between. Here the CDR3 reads CASSQDRITYNEQFF. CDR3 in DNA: TGCGCCAGCAGCCAAGACAGGATTACCTACAATGAGCAGTTCTTC.